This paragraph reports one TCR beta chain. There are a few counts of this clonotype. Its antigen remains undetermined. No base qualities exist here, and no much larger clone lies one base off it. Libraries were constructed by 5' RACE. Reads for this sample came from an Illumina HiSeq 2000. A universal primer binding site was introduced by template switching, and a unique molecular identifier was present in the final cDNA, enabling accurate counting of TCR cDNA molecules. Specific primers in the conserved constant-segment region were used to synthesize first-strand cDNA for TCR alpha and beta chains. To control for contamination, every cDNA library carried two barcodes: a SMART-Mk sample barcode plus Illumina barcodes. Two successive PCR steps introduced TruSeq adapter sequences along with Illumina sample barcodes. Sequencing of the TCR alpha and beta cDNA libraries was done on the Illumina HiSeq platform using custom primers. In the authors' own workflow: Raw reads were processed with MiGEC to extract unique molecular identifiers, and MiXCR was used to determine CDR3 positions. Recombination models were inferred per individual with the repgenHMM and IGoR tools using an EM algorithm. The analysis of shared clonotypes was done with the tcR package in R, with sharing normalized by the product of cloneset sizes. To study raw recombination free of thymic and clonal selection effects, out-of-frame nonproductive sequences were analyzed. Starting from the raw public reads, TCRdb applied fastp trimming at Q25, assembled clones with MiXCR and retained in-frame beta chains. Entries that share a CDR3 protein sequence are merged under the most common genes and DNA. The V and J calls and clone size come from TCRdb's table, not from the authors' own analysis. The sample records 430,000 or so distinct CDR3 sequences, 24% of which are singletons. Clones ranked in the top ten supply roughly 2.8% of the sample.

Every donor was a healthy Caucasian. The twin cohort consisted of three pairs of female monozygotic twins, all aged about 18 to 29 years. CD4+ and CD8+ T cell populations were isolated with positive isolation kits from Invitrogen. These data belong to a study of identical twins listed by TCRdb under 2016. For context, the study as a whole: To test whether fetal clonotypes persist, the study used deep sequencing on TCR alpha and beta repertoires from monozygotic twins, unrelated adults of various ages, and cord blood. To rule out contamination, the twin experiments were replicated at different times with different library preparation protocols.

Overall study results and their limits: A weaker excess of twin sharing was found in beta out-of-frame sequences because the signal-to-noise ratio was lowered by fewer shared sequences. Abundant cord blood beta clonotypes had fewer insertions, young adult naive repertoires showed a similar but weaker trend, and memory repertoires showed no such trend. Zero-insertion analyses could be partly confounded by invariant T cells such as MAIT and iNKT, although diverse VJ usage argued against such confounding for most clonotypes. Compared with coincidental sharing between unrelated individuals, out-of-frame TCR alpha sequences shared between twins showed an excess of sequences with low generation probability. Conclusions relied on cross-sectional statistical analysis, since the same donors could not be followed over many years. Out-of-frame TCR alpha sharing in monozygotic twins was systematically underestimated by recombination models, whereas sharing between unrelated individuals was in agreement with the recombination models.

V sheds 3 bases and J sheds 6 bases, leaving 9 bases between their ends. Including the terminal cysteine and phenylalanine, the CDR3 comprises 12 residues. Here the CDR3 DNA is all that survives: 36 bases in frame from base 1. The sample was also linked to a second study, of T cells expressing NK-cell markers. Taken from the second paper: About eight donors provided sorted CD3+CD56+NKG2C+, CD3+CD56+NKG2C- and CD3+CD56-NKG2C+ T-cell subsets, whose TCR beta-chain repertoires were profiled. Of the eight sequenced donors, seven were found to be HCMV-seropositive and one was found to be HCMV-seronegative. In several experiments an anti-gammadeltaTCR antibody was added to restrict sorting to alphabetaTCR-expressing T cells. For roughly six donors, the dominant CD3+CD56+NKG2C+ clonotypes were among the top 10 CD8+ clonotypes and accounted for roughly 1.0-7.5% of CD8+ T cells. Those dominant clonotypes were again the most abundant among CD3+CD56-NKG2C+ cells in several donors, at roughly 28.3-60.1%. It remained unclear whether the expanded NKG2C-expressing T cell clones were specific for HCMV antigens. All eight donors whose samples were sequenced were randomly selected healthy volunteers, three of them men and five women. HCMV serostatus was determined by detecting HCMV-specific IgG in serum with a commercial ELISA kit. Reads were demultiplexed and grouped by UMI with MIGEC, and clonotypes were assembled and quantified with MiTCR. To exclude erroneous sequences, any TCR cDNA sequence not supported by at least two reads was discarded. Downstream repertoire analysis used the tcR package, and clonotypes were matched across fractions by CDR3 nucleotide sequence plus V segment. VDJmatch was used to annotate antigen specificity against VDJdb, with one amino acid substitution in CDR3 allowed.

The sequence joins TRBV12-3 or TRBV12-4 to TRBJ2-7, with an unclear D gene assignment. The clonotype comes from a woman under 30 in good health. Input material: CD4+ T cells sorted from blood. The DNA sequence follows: TGTGCCAGCAGTTTTAATTGGGGCGAGCAGTACTTC. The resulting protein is CASSFNWGEQYF.